The 21 T cell receptor beta chains in this list originate from one sample, sequenced in a study of identical twins. TCRdb reprocessed the 5' RACE reads with MiXCR, giving one entry per CDR3 protein. Here the sample spans 300,000 or so distinct CDR3 sequences, roughly 10% being singletons. This same sample was also part of a study on yellow fever vaccine responses in identical twins.

The sequenced sample consisted of CD8+ T cells sorted from blood. These receptors were obtained from a woman between 18 and 29 years old in good health.

This clonotype was seen at least ten times. This chain uses TRBV3-1 with TRBJ2-2; D may correspond to TRBD1 or TRBD2 (5 bases each). Between the trimmed V and J ends, which lost 3 bases and 2 bases, there was a span of 13 bases. Germline assignment: CDR1 LGHDT and CDR2 YNNKEL (reference sequence). This CDR3 is 16 amino acids long. This CDR3 is CASSQVVGTNTGELFF. CDR3 nucleotides: TGTGCCAGCAGCCAGGTGGTAGGGACCAACACCGGGGAGCTGTTTTTT.

About this clonotype: A much larger clone is a single base away; this may be a read error. The chain recombines TRBV4-2 with TRBJ2-7, with 7 bases lining up with TRBD1. Germline CDR1 is LGHNA and CDR2 is YNFKEQ. CDR3 size: 16 residues. CDR3 sequence (DNA): TGTGCCAACAGCCAAGGGGGCAGGTTGGGAGACTACGAGCAGTACTTC. This translates into CANSQGGRLGDYEQYF.

This clonotype was seen more than once but under ten times. The V gene is TRBV29-1, the J gene TRBJ2-7; perhaps TRBD1 as D (6 bases). Germline CDR1 and CDR2: SQVTM and ANQGSEA. The ends were cut back, 0 bases at V and 0 bases at J, with 9 bases in the middle. The CDR3 spans 14 residues. Here the CDR3 DNA reads TGCAGCGTTGAAGATACAGGGCCCTCCTACGAGCAGTACTTC. It is translated as CSVEDTGPSYEQYF.

This clonotype has just a few counts. The chain uses TRBV12-3 or TRBV12-4 and TRBJ2-7; no clear D. This CDR3 is built from 13 residues. V shed 6 bases and J shed 2 bases, with 11 bases lying between them. The CDR3 loop is CASSRTEPYEQYF. The CDR3, as DNA: TGTGCCAGCAGCCGGACGGAGCCCTACGAGCAGTACTTC.

This clonotype has at least ten counts. The rearrangement joins TRBV24-1 to TRBJ1-2, with TRBD1 identical over 9 bases. Germline V gene data show CDR1 as KGHDR and CDR2 as SFDVKD. The CDR3 runs 17 residues. V was clipped by 4 bases and J by 3 bases; unmatched bases: 11. The CDR3 reads CATSDRSGQGPHYGYTF. The CDR3 DNA reads as TGTGCCACCAGTGACCGCTCCGGACAGGGGCCTCACTATGGCTACACCTTC.

The V call is TRBV10-3, the J call TRBJ2-1; 8 positions match TRBD1. J gave up 0 bases and V 4 bases, and 14 bases lay outside the gene matches. CDR1 is ENHRY, CDR2 SYGVKD, per germline. This CDR3 has 19 amino acids. CDR3 DNA sequence: TGTGCCATCAGTGCAAACTTACCCTGGACAGGGAGCTCCTACAATGAGCAGTTCTTC. Translation: CAISANLPWTGSSYNEQFF.

This clonotype was seen at least ten times. V and J are TRBV6-2 or TRBV6-3 and TRBJ1-2; possibly TRBD1 for D (5 bases). Germline V lookup: CDR1 MNHEY, CDR2 SVGEGT. Trimming stripped 6 bases from V and 5 bases from J, with 16 bases between. This CDR3 is built from 14 residues. The CDR3 loop is CASRIRDGSYGYTF. The CDR3, as DNA: TGTGCCAGCAGAATCAGGGACGGATCATATGGCTACACCTTC.

This clonotype has ten or more counts. The genes are TRBV20-1 and TRBJ2-7; D gene unclear. Per germline, CDR1 DFQATT and CDR2 SNEGSKA (reference sequence). This CDR3 is built from 11 residues. V was clipped by 1 base and J by 3 bases, with 4 bases between them. CDR3 bases: TGCAGTGCTAGAGGGGACTACGAGCAGTACTTC. It specifies CSARGDYEQYF.

This clonotype has a count of ten or more. The CDR3 here is CASSPDITDTQYF. As DNA, the CDR3 is TGTGCCAGCAGCCCCGATATCACAGATACGCAGTATTTT. The chain joins TRBV7-2 to TRBJ2-3; D ambiguous. Germline CDR1 is SGHTA and CDR2 is FQGNSA. V lost 5 bases and J 2 bases, leaving 8 bases between the germline ends. The CDR3 sequence is 13 residues long.

This clonotype was recorded a few times. This chain links TRBV7-2 with TRBJ2-4; D gene ambiguous. CDR3 size: 16 residues. V was trimmed by 5 bases and J by 3 bases, leaving 17 bases between them. The germline V gene encodes CDR1 SGHTA and CDR2 FQGNSA. The DNA for the CDR3 is TGTGCCAGCAGCACCACCGATGGGTTGGACAAAAACATTCAGTACTTC. Residues: CASSTTDGLDKNIQYF.

In this sample, this clonotype turned up many times. V gene TRBV20-1 combines with J gene TRBJ2-7; D uncertain. The ends were cut back, 0 bases at V and 4 bases at J, with 10 bases in the middle. CDR3 size: 13 residues. Germline V CDR1 and CDR2: DFQATT, SNEGSKA (reference sequence). The CDR3 coding sequence is TGCAGTGCTAGAGATCTGGCTAGTTACGAGCAGTACTTC. Its protein is CSARDLASYEQYF.

In its sample, this clonotype was seen many times. The J gene is TRBJ2-6, the V gene TRBV29-1; tentative D call: TRBD1 (5 bases). CDR1 is SQVTM, CDR2 ANQGSEA, per germline. The CDR3 sequence is 14 residues long. V lost 4 bases and J lost 0, with 7 bases in between. CDR3 protein: CSVVTGSGANVLTF. CDR3 bases: TGCAGCGTTGTCACAGGCTCTGGGGCCAACGTCCTGACTTTC.

V is TRBV5-1 and J is TRBJ2-7; D is tentatively TRBD1 or TRBD2 (5 bases each). Trimming pared 4 bases from V and 4 bases from J, leaving 24 bases between. The V gene's germline CDR1 is SGHRS and CDR2 YFSETQ. CDR3 length: 17 amino acids. CDR3 residues: CASSLYTTGTGIYEQYF. The CDR3 DNA reads as TGCGCCAGCAGCCTTTATACAACCGGGACCGGAATATACGAGCAGTACTTC.

Only a few counts were recorded for this clonotype. The chain couples TRBV7-3 to TRBJ2-5; unclear D gene. V gave up 1 base and J gave up 7 bases, with 10 bases separating them. Germline CDR1 reads SGHTA; CDR2 reads FQGTGA. The CDR3 is 13 residues long. CDR3 nucleotides: TGTGCCAGCAGCTTAATAGGGTCGGGGACCCAGTACTTC. Translated, it gives CASSLIGSGTQYF.

The chain carries TRBV6-2 or TRBV6-3 and TRBJ2-1; the D gene is possibly TRBD2 (5 bases). The CDR3 is 14 residues long. The V gene's germline CDR1 is MNHEY and CDR2 SVGEGT. Trimming pared 5 bases from V and 6 bases from J, leaving 14 bases between. CDR3 sequence (DNA): TGTGCCAGCAGTGGATGGACTGGATCCAATGAGCAGTTCTTC. This gives the protein CASSGWTGSNEQFF.

This clonotype has a count of ten or more. V gene TRBV6-1 combines with J gene TRBJ1-5, with 7 bases matching TRBD1. The V gene's germline CDR1 is MNHNS and CDR2 SASEGT. The CDR3 sequence is 15 residues long. The trim removed 5 bases at V and 4 bases at J, leaving 8 bases unmatched. The CDR3 nucleotides are TGTGCCAGCAGTCCCTATGGGACAGCTAATCAGCCCCAGCATTTT. Protein product: CASSPYGTANQPQHF.

This clonotype was recorded at least ten times. The CDR3 protein is CASTLEPWGQETQYF. The CDR3 DNA is TGTGCCAGCACCCTGGAGCCCTGGGGACAAGAGACCCAGTACTTC. This chain uses TRBV12-3 or TRBV12-4 with TRBJ2-5; D ambiguous. The germline V and J ends were trimmed by 7 bases and 2 bases, with 17 bases remaining between them. The CDR3 extends over 15 amino acids.

This clonotype was observed many times. The rearrangement links TRBV6-1 to TRBJ2-2; 7 nucleotides agree with TRBD1. CDR1 is MNHNS, CDR2 SASEGT, per germline. The length of the CDR3 is 16 residues. J lost 5 bases, V lost 5 bases, and 11 bases had no gene match. CDR3 bases: TGTGCCAGCAGTCCGCTACACAGGGGATCGACCGGGGAGCTGTTTTTT. As protein: CASSPLHRGSTGELFF.

This clonotype was detected many times. The chain joins TRBV3-1 to TRBJ2-7; D might be TRBD1 or TRBD2, each matching 5 bases. The length of the CDR3 is 14 residues. With 3 bases removed from V and 2 bases from J, the gap between germline ends came to 11 bases. Germline CDR1 and CDR2: LGHDT and YNNKEL (reference sequence). Here the CDR3 DNA reads TGTGCCAGCAGCCAGGGGACGGATACCTACGAGCAGTACTTC. Protein product: CASSQGTDTYEQYF.

In its sample, this clonotype was seen a few times. The rearrangement joins TRBV20-1 to TRBJ2-7; 11 positions match TRBD2. V lost 1 base and J lost 1; bases outside the gene matches: 12. This CDR3 has 18 amino acids. The V gene's germline CDR1 is DFQATT and CDR2 SNEGSKA (reference sequence). The CDR3: CSARAQNLAGGFSYEQYF. In DNA form, the CDR3 reads TGCAGTGCTAGAGCCCAAAACTTAGCGGGAGGGTTTTCCTACGAGCAGTACTTC.

In its sample, this clonotype was seen a few times. This chain uses TRBV14 with TRBJ2-1, with 9 bases matching TRBD2. The CDR3 spans 18 residues. Germline assignment: CDR1 SGHDN and CDR2 FVKESK. V trimming: 4 bases; J trimming: 0 bases; junction bases outside the gene matches: 10. CDR3 sequence (DNA): TGTGCCAGCAGCCCCCTAGCGGGACAAATAAGCTCCTACAATGAGCAGTTCTTC. Translated: CASSPLAGQISSYNEQFF. Complete variable domain (other parts from reference TRBV14 and TRBJ2-1): EAGVTQFPSHSVIEKGQTVTLRCDPISGHDNLYWYRRVMGKEIKFLLHFVKESKQDESGMPNNRFLAERTGGTYSTLKVQPAELEDSGVYFCASSPLAGQISSYNEQFFGPGTRLTVL.